This T cell receptor beta chain comes out of a study of graft-versus-host responses after intestinal transplantation. The CDR3 is made up of 15 amino acids. After removal of 0 bases from V and 6 bases from J, the junction contained 6 bases not matched to a gene. The germline V gene encodes CDR1 SGHRS and CDR2 YFSETQ. Profiled with immunoSEQ multiplex PCR; TCRdb holds only in-frame clones, not every one. The table has fewer than 120,000 clones, approximately 92% seen once. Study findings and constraints: The presence of high graft-versus-host to host-versus-graft clonal ratios in allografts characterized patients with graft-donor T cell macrochimerism.

Comment on this clone: The antigen remains unidentified.

The TCR originated in a human donor who received an intestinal transplant. The source was unstimulated CD8+ T cells sorted from spleen or lymph node cells, collected before intestinal transplant. The genes are TRBV5-1 and TRBJ1-2, with 9 positions matching TRBD1. The CDR3 DNA sequence: TGCGCCAGCAGCTTGGAGGGGGACAGGGCAAATGGCTACACCTTC. Encoded protein: CASSLEGDRANGYTF.